One and the same sample provided the 2 T cell receptor beta chains below, sequenced in a study of blood T cells in healthy people across ages. The authors ran a second PCR of roughly 7 to 11 cycles using a sample-barcoded 5' primer and a J-beta primer mix. A single record per CDR3 protein comes from TCRdb applying MiXCR to the 5' RACE reads. Here the sample spans some 1.6 million distinct CDR3 sequences, about 35% being singletons. Sequences were obtained from blood. The source is a woman in her twenties or thirties in good health.

The chain is built from TRBV21-1 and TRBJ1-5. TRBV21-1 is deemed a pseudogene. The CDR3 is made up of 10 amino acids. In DNA, the CDR3 is TGTGCCAGCCAAAATCAGCCCCAGCATTTT. Its translation: CASQNQPQHF.

This clonotype was detected a few times. The chain links TRBV9 to TRBJ2-5, with a tentative D call TRBD2 (5 bases). This CDR3 comprises 13 residues. The V end lost 3 bases, the J end lost 6 bases, and 12 bases lay between the germline ends. Germline CDR1 and CDR2: SGDLS and YYNGEE. The CDR3 loop is CASSAIPGKTQYF. CDR3 in DNA: TGTGCCAGCAGCGCCATTCCCGGGAAGACCCAGTACTTC.